The 26 T cell receptor beta chains reported below all come from one sample, sequenced in a study of cytomegalovirus exposure and HLA in healthy donors. PCR primers comprised 60 Vbeta and 13 Jbeta primers. The table came from immunoSEQ multiplex PCR; TCRdb's copy has only in-frame clones and leaves some out. The repertoire holds some 180,000 clones, with about 80% as singletons. Source material: PBMCs. These receptors originate from a woman aged 25 to 39 in good health and CMV-seronegative.

The chain has TRBV9 and TRBJ1-1, with D uncertain. The CDR3 has 15 residues. Germline V gene data show CDR1 as SGDLS and CDR2 as YYNGEE. V was pared by 0 bases and J by 6 bases, with 15 bases between. The CDR3 is CASSVEGWVEAEAFF. CDR3 coding DNA: TGTGCCAGCAGCGTAGAAGGATGGGTGGAGGCTGAAGCTTTCTTT. The variable domain in full, completed from reference TRBV9 and TRBJ1-1, reads DSGVTQTPKHLITATGQRVTLRCSPRSGDLSVYWYQQSLDQGLQFLIQYYNGEERAKGNILERFSAQQFPDLHSELNLSSLELGDSALYFCASSVEGWVEAEAFFGQGTRLTVV.

V gene TRBV11-1 combines with J gene TRBJ2-5, with 9 nucleotides matching TRBD2. The trim removed 6 bases at V and 0 bases at J, leaving 17 bases unmatched. Germline CDR1 and CDR2: SGHAT and FQDESV (reference sequence). The CDR3 consists of 19 residues. The CDR3 DNA reads as TGTGCCAGCAGTAGCAGGGCTTACTATGGCGGGGGGGACCAAGAGACCCAGTACTTC. Its protein is CASSSRAYYGGGDQETQYF.

For this clone: Lacking the conserved final phenylalanine or tryptophan, this CDR3 likely reflects a read error. The V and J genes are TRBV27 and TRBJ1-6, with D possibly TRBD1 on 5 matching bases. Germline values: CDR1 MNHEY, CDR2 SMNVEV (reference sequence). The CDR3 runs to 13 residues. Trimming shortened V by 4 bases and J by 10 bases, and 11 bases separated the two germline ends. The CDR3 sequence is CASSSGVWSPLHL. CDR3 bases: TGTGCCAGCAGTTCGGGGGTCTGGTCACCCCTCCACCTT.

The chain carries TRBV7-2 and TRBJ1-1, with no clear D. Trimming shortened V by 3 bases and J by 1 base, and 6 bases separated the two germline ends. CDR3 length equals 13 residues. The germline gives CDR1 SGHTA, CDR2 FQGNSA. CDR3 DNA: TGTGCCAGCAGCTTTCGGGAGAACACTGAAGCTTTCTTT. It yields the protein CASSFRENTEAFF. Complete variable domain (other parts from reference TRBV7-2 and TRBJ1-1): GAGVSQSPSNKVTEKGKDVELRCDPISGHTALYWYRQSLGQGLEFLIYFQGNSAPDKSGLPSDRFSAERTGGSVSTLTIQRTQQEDSAVYLCASSFRENTEAFFGQGTRLTVV.

This rearrangement joins TRBV18 to TRBJ2-3, with a weak D call TRBD2 (5 bases). The CDR3 has 13 amino acids. Germline CDR1 and CDR2: KGHSH and LQKENI. The V end lost 6 bases, the J end lost 0 bases, and 7 bases lay between the germline ends. The CDR3 sequence: CASSRTSTDTQYF. CDR3 sequence (DNA): TGTGCCAGCTCGAGGACTAGCACAGATACGCAGTATTTT.

The chain employs TRBV5-6 and TRBJ2-5, with 9 bases identical to TRBD1. The CDR3 is 15 amino acids. The V gene's germline CDR1 is SGHDT and CDR2 YYEEEE. Losses at the gene ends were 6 bases for V and 4 bases for J; bases not matched to a gene: 10. DNA for the CDR3: TGTGCCAGCACCAATCCGGGACAGGGATTAGAGACCCAGTACTTC. Its protein product is CASTNPGQGLETQYF.

The chain combines TRBV19 with TRBJ1-4; 7 bases match TRBD1. Germline loops: CDR1 LNHDA, CDR2 SQIVND (reference sequence). The CDR3 loop spans 13 amino acids. V trimming: 5 bases; J trimming: 8 bases; junction bases outside the gene matches: 5. CDR3 coding DNA: TGTGCCAGTAGTTCGCAGGGGGGAGAAAAACTGTTTTTT. Its translation is CASSSQGGEKLFF.

Note on this clone: A read error may produce the germline difference seen at one junction end. This rearrangement joins TRBV30 to TRBJ1-2; D perhaps matches TRBD1 (6 bases). The CDR3 is 14 amino acids. Germline CDR1 is GTSNPN and CDR2 is SVGIG (reference sequence). The chain's CDR3 is CAWSVAGGEYGYPF. The CDR3 bases are TGTGCCTGGAGTGTAGCGGGGGGCGAGTATGGCTACCCCTTC.

About this clone itself: Other DNA sequences in this sample translate to the same CDR3. The rearrangement joins TRBV4-1 to TRBJ2-3; 7 bases are a match to TRBD1. The CDR3 loop spans 14 amino acids. V lost 4 bases to trimming and J lost 3 bases; unmatched junction nucleotides: 4. CDR1 is MGHRA, CDR2 YSYEKL, per germline. The CDR3 sequence is CASSLRQGTDTQYF. CDR3 sequence (DNA): TGCGCCAGCAGCCTCAGACAGGGTACAGATACGCAGTATTTT.

This clone was detected a few times. The chain carries TRBV29-1 and TRBJ1-2, with 9 positions matching TRBD1. Germline-derived CDR1 and CDR2 are SQVTM and ANQGSEA. The CDR3 runs to 14 residues. V lost 5 bases to trimming and J lost 5 bases; unmatched junction nucleotides: 9. CDR3 nucleotide sequence: TGCAGCGTTAAAGGGACAGGGCTAGGATATGGCTACACCTTC. Its protein product is CSVKGTGLGYGYTF.

This rearrangement joins TRBV28 to TRBJ1-2; no definite D call. Germline V gives CDR1 MDHEN, CDR2 SYDVKM. Trimming removed 3 bases at V and 7 bases at J, with 9 bases between. The CDR3 has 12 amino acids. CDR3 sequence: CASSFWRSGYTF. CDR3 DNA sequence: TGTGCCAGCAGTTTTTGGCGGTCTGGCTACACCTTC.

The chain recombines TRBV14 with TRBJ1-2; 7 bases are shared with TRBD1. This CDR3 comprises 14 residues. V lost 3 bases, J lost 3 bases, and 4 bases stayed unmatched. In germline, CDR1 is SGHDN, CDR2 FVKESK. CDR3 amino acids: CASSQGTGDYGYTF. CDR3 nucleotide sequence: TGTGCCAGCAGCCAGGGTACAGGGGACTATGGCTACACCTTC.

This clone was detected only a few times. The V call is TRBV5-8, the J call TRBJ1-4, with D tentatively TRBD1 (5 bases). The CDR3 extends over 13 amino acids. V lost 6 bases and J lost 6, with 12 bases in between. The germline gives CDR1 SGHTS, CDR2 YDEGEE. The CDR3 sequence is CASTRAGDEKLFF. The DNA of the CDR3 is TGTGCCAGCACCAGGGCTGGAGATGAAAAACTGTTTTTT.

A few counts support this clone. CDR3 sequence (DNA): TGTGCCAGCAGACCTCAAGGGACTATGAACACTGAAGCTTTCTTT. Protein product: CASRPQGTMNTEAFF. This chain uses TRBV7-9 with TRBJ1-1, with D tentatively TRBD1 (5 bases). CDR3 size: 15 residues. The germline V gene encodes CDR1 SEHNR and CDR2 FQNEAQ (reference sequence). V gave up 6 bases and J gave up 0 bases, with 14 bases separating them.

This chain joins TRBV6-1 and TRBJ2-2; maybe TRBD2 (6 bases). Germline-derived CDR1 and CDR2 are MNHNS and SASEGT. Deletions cut 5 bases from V and 4 bases from J, with 11 bases between. This CDR3 comprises 14 residues. CDR3 loop: CASSFSGATGELFF. CDR3 nucleotides: TGTGCCAGCAGTTTTTCGGGAGCCACCGGGGAGCTGTTTTTT.

The chain joins TRBV7-9 to TRBJ1-1, with TRBD1 matching 8 bases. The CDR3 totals 14 residues. V was pared by 4 bases and J by 4 bases, with 5 bases of the junction left unmatched. Germline CDR1 SEHNR, CDR2 FQNEAQ (reference sequence). CDR3 sequence: CASSSRTGPTEAFF. CDR3 in DNA: TGTGCCAGCAGCTCCCGGACAGGGCCCACTGAAGCTTTCTTT.

J is TRBJ2-1 and V is TRBV30, with D maybe TRBD2 (5 bases). V dropped 5 bases and J dropped 8 bases, with 13 bases sitting between them. CDR3 length: 12 residues. Germline V gene sequence: CDR1 GTSNPN, CDR2 SVGIG (reference sequence). The CDR3 is CAWGEFIYEQFF. CDR3 nucleotides: TGTGCCTGGGGGGAGTTCATCTATGAGCAGTTCTTC.

CDR3 bases: TGTGCCAGCACAACAGGACACAATGAGCAGTTCTTC. It is translated as CASTTGHNEQFF. The chain is built from TRBV6-5 and TRBJ2-1; weak D call: TRBD1 (5 bases). The CDR3 covers 12 residues. V was pared by 7 bases and J by 5 bases, with 9 bases between. Germline V gene lookup returns CDR1 MNHEY and CDR2 SVGAGI.

The chain has TRBV10-1 and TRBJ1-5, with 9 bases that match TRBD1. The length of the CDR3 is 16 residues. Per the germline V gene, CDR1 is WNHNN and CDR2 is SYGVQD (reference sequence). V trimming: 7 bases; J trimming: 4 bases; junction bases outside the gene matches: 11. Here the CDR3 reads CASTRDREVGNQPQHF. The CDR3 DNA is TGCGCCAGCACCCGGGACAGGGAGGTGGGTAATCAGCCCCAGCATTTT.

J is TRBJ2-1 and V is TRBV11-3; the match to TRBD1 covers 7 bases. V lost 4 bases, J lost 0 bases, and 9 bases stayed unmatched. Germline V gives CDR1 SGHNT, CDR2 YENEEA. This CDR3 spans 17 amino acids. This CDR3 reads CASSSGSQGVSYNEQFF. In nucleotides, the CDR3 is TGTGCCAGCAGCTCCGGATCTCAGGGGGTCTCCTACAATGAGCAGTTCTTC.

The chain recombines TRBV5-1 with TRBJ1-3, with 7 positions matching TRBD1. The V gene end was trimmed by 7 bases and the J gene end by 0 bases; junction bases not matched to a gene: 1. The CDR3 consists of 13 residues. Germline CDR1 and CDR2: SGHRS and YFSETQ. This chain's CDR3 is CASRTGSGNTIYF. CDR3 sequence (DNA): TGCGCCAGCCGGACAGGCTCTGGAAACACCATATATTTT.

This chain uses TRBV21-1 with TRBJ1-5; TRBD1 was called by the table and not checked on the DNA. TRBV21-1 counts as a pseudogene. CDR3 size: 17 residues. The CDR3: CASSKVRGRGRNQPQHF. The CDR3 bases are TGTGCCAGCAGCAAAGTTCGGGGCAGGGGCCGGAATCAGCCCCAGCATTTT.

This chain's CDR3 is CASSLAAGRRNATF. The CDR3 region has the DNA TGTGCCAGCAGCTTAGCGGCAGGGCGTCGAAACGCCACCTTC. This chain connects TRBV13 to TRBJ1-2; weak D call: TRBD1 (5 bases). The CDR3 length is 14 residues. Germline CDR1 is PRHDT and CDR2 is FYEKMQ (reference sequence). V dropped 1 base and J dropped 13 bases, with 19 bases sitting between them.

The V call is TRBV13, the J call TRBJ2-7; the D gene is possibly TRBD2 (5 bases). Germline CDR1 PRHDT, CDR2 FYEKMQ (reference sequence). Between the trimmed V and J ends, which lost 3 bases and 3 bases, there was a span of 9 bases. The CDR3 covers 13 residues. Written as DNA, the CDR3 is TGTGCCAGCAGCTTCGACGCGGGCTACGAGCAGTACTTC. This gives the protein CASSFDAGYEQYF.

The chain couples TRBV30 to TRBJ2-3, with TRBD2 identical over 14 bases. The CDR3 length is 14 residues. Germline V gives CDR1 GTSNPN, CDR2 SVGIG (reference sequence). The V segment lost 7 bases and the J segment 4 bases; nucleotides outside the gene matches: 4. The CDR3 protein is CASTSGRAPDTQYF. CDR3 sequence (DNA): TGTGCCTCGACTAGCGGGAGGGCCCCAGATACGCAGTATTTT.

The V gene is TRBV5-1, the J gene TRBJ2-7; TRBD2 matches at 9 bases. CDR1 SGHRS and CDR2 YFSETQ come from the germline V gene. CDR3 length: 17 amino acids. Trimming at V came to 0 bases and at J to 2 bases, leaving 9 bases not matched to a gene. The CDR3 loop is CASSLAASGVATYEQYF. The DNA of the CDR3 is TGCGCCAGCAGCTTGGCAGCTAGCGGGGTAGCGACCTACGAGCAGTACTTC.